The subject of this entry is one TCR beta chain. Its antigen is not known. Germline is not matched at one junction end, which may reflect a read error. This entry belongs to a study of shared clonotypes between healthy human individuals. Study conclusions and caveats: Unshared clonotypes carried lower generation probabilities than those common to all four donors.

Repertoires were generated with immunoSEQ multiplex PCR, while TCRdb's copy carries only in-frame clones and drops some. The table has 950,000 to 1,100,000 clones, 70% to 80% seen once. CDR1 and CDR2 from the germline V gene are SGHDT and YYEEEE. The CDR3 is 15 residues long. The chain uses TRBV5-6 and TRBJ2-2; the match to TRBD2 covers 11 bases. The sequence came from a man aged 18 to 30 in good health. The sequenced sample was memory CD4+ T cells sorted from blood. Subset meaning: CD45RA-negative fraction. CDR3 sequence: CAGSLLAGATGELFF. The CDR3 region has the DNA TGTGCCGGCAGCTTACTAGCGGGAGCCACCGGGGAGCTGTTTTTT.